One and the same sample provided the 8 T cell receptor beta chains below, sequenced in a study of T cells in Graves' hyperthyroidism and ophthalmopathy. Amplified TCR beta CDR3 regions derived from RNA transcripts. When the TCR CDR3 underwent first-round RT-PCR, the HTBI primer set was used. MiXCR, run by TCRdb on the multiplex PCR reads, gives a single entry per CDR3 protein. The sample carries some 460,000 distinct CDR3 sequences, around 14% recorded once. The sample comprised blood. Receptors were obtained from a young woman with Graves' hyperthyroidism.

The CDR3 protein is CASSFYRLAGPAQETQYF. CDR3 DNA: TGTGCCAGCAGCTTTTATCGACTAGCGGGCCCTGCCCAAGAGACCCAGTACTTC. The chain has TRBV7-2 and TRBJ2-5, with 10 bases identical to TRBD2. CDR1 and CDR2 (germline): SGHTA, FQGNSA. The CDR3 length is 18 residues. J lost 1 base, V lost 3 bases, and 11 bases had no gene match.

This clonotype was seen repeatedly, ten times or more. The chain links TRBV2 to TRBJ2-7; D possibly matches TRBD1 or TRBD2 (5 bases each). Germline V CDR1 and CDR2: SNHLY, FYNNEI. The CDR3 spans 15 residues. V was cut by 1 base and J by 2 bases, with 12 bases left in between. CDR3 in amino acids: CASSEGGADAYEQYF. In DNA, the CDR3 is TGTGCCAGCAGTGAAGGAGGGGCCGACGCCTACGAGCAGTACTTC.

This clonotype has ten or more counts. This CDR3 is CASSLLGLAGRGLYEQYF. CDR3 sequence (DNA): TGTGCCAGCAGTCTCCTCGGACTAGCGGGAAGGGGACTGTACGAGCAGTACTTC. The chain is built from TRBV27 and TRBJ2-7; 12 bases line up with TRBD2. The CDR3 extends over 18 amino acids. Germline CDR1 is MNHEY and CDR2 is SMNVEV (reference sequence). With V trimmed by 5 bases and J by 4 bases, 15 bases remained unmatched.

The sample holds many counts of this clonotype. The chain joins TRBV7-3 to TRBJ2-1; D possibly corresponds to TRBD2 (5 bases). CDR1 is SGHTA and CDR2 is FQGTGA in the germline V gene. The ends were cut back, 2 bases at V and 8 bases at J, with 16 bases in the middle. The CDR3 is 15 amino acids. CDR3 in amino acids: CASSLLGRAGDEQFF. The CDR3 DNA reads TGTGCCAGCAGCTTACTTGGTAGGGCCGGGGATGAGCAGTTCTTC.

In this sample, this clonotype turned up many times. J is TRBJ2-7 and V is TRBV28; no clear D. V dropped 4 bases and J dropped 0 bases, with 22 bases sitting between them. This CDR3 is 18 amino acids long. Germline V gene lookup returns CDR1 MDHEN and CDR2 SYDVKM. CDR3 region: CASSSYPPHGGSSYEQYF. CDR3 DNA sequence: TGTGCCAGCAGTTCCTATCCTCCCCACGGCGGAAGCTCCTACGAGCAGTACTTC. The whole variable domain, filled in from reference TRBV28 and TRBJ2-7, reads DVKVTQSSRYLVKRTGEKVFLECVQDMDHENMFWYRQDPGLGLRLIYFSYDVKMKEKGDIPEGYSVSREKKERFSLILESASTNQTSMYLCASSSYPPHGGSSYEQYFGPGTRLTVT.

In this sample, this clonotype turned up a few times. The chain employs TRBV5-1 and TRBJ2-5, with unresolved D. Germline CDR1 SGHRS, CDR2 YFSETQ. Trimming pared 6 bases from V and 5 bases from J, leaving 8 bases between. The CDR3 sequence is 11 residues long. The CDR3 region is CASKLSETQYF. The CDR3 region has the DNA TGCGCCAGCAAGCTTTCGGAGACCCAGTACTTC.

This clonotype was recorded at least ten times. The chain couples TRBV5-1 to TRBJ2-3; tentative D call: TRBD1 (5 bases). Germline lookup yields CDR1 SGHRS and CDR2 YFSETQ. V lost 7 bases, J lost 0 bases, and 18 bases lay in between. The CDR3 sequence is 16 residues long. The CDR3 spells CASAIHPSGSTDTQYF. The CDR3 DNA reads TGCGCCAGCGCGATCCACCCCTCAGGGAGCACAGATACGCAGTATTTT.

Only a few counts were recorded for this clonotype. The chain couples TRBV7-9 to TRBJ2-1; TRBD2 matches at 10 bases. CDR3 length equals 14 residues. V was clipped by 7 bases and J by 7 bases; unmatched bases: 7. Germline V gene sequence: CDR1 SEHNR, CDR2 FQNEAQ (reference sequence). This CDR3 reads CASNLAGELNEQFF. The CDR3 nucleotides read TGTGCCAGCAACCTAGCGGGGGAATTAAATGAGCAGTTCTTC.